This TCR beta chain is from a study of T cell changes during pregnancy in multiple sclerosis. Sequencing used immunoSEQ multiplex PCR; TCRdb keeps in-frame clones, though not all of them. The sample comprises 65,000 to 95,000 clones, 90% to 95% of which are singletons, and 2% to 3% rests with the top ten. V gave up 1 base and J gave up 2 bases, with 6 bases separating them. CDR3 length: 14 residues. Germline V gives CDR1 SGHVS, CDR2 FQNEAQ. This TCR was sampled from a female donor in good health, enrolled as a control in a pregnancy study. The source was peripheral blood, collected after pregnancy. This chain joins TRBV7-8 and TRBJ1-5; D not resolved. As DNA, the CDR3 is TGTGCCAGCAGCTTAGTTTTAGGCAATCAGCCCCAGCATTTT. Amino acid sequence: CASSLVLGNQPQHF.